Below, 2 T cell receptor beta chains from the same sample are listed, as sequenced in a study of cytomegalovirus exposure and HLA in healthy donors. Vbeta (60) and Jbeta (13) primers were used in the PCR. Data came from immunoSEQ multiplex PCR; TCRdb stores just in-frame clones and leaves some out. Of about 110,000 clones in the sample, 70% to 80% were seen once. The sample taken for sequencing was PBMCs. All receptors derive from a woman aged 40-49 years in good health and CMV-seropositive.

J is TRBJ1-5 and V is TRBV7-2; D unclear. CDR1 and CDR2 from the germline V gene are SGHTA and FQGNSA. The CDR3 extends over 14 amino acids. V was cut by 5 bases and J by 0 bases, with 8 bases left in between. The CDR3 nucleotides are TGTGCCAGCAGCCCAGATTATAGCAATCAGCCCCAGCATTTT. It is translated as CASSPDYSNQPQHF.

This chain links TRBV7-9 with TRBJ1-2; 7 nucleotides match TRBD1. V shed 5 bases and J 14 bases; nucleotides not matched to a gene: 14. The CDR3 covers 13 residues. The germline CDR1 and CDR2 sequences are SEHNR and FQNEAQ (reference sequence). The CDR3 protein is CASSPTGTEPPTF. DNA for the CDR3: TGTGCCAGCAGCCCGACCGGGACAGAGCCACCTACCTTC.